The sequence of this TCR beta chain was determined in a study of blood T cells in healthy people across ages. A second roughly 6 to 11 cycle PCR used barcoded and J-beta primers. A minimum of 2.5 million CDR3-containing paired-end reads was obtained for each sample. Each CDR3 protein gets one entry after TCRdb re-called the 5' RACE reads with MiXCR. The sample holds roughly 1,500,000 distinct CDR3 sequences, roughly 32% seen once. Germline V CDR1 and CDR2: LNHNV, YYDKDF (reference sequence). This CDR3 contains 14 residues. The V end lost 6 bases, the J end lost 6 bases, and 18 bases lay between the germline ends. Isolating PBMCs gave at least 6.5 million of these cells per sample. The total RNA that was extracted per sample amounted to at least 5.5 micrograms.

The rearrangement uses TRBV15 and TRBJ2-7; D perhaps matches TRBD1 (6 bases). The sequence was obtained from a woman younger than 45 in good health. The sample comprised blood. CDR3 residues: CATSPGHRDFEQYF. Written as DNA, the CDR3 is TGTGCCACCAGTCCCGGCCACAGGGATTTCGAGCAGTACTTC.